The rows below give T cell receptor beta chains drawn from one sample of a study of response to subunit inactivated influenza vaccine. TCRdb independently ran MiXCR on the RT-PCR reads; one entry per CDR3 protein. Of over 750,000 distinct CDR3 sequences listed, about 20% are singletons. The material was PBMCs from blood, obtained 4 to 6 days after vaccination. The receptors derive from a man between 50 and 59 years old who received an inactivated influenza vaccine. The CDR3 runs from the conserved cysteine through the conserved F or W. D genes are given only for firm matches.

CDR3 protein | J gene | V gene | D gene
CASSSDRGNEQFF | TRBJ2-1 | TRBV5-6 | TRBD1
CASSFWDSGEQFF | TRBJ2-1 | TRBV7-2 | .
CSAPLTGEETQYF | TRBJ2-5 | TRBV20-1 | TRBD1
CASSLFQTGLKETQYF | TRBJ2-5 | TRBV7-2 | .
CASSTRDPPRPQHF | TRBJ1-5 | TRBV6-2/TRBV6-3 | .
CASSTGRDHEQYF | TRBJ2-7 | TRBV7-3 | .
CASRGDTSTGELFF | TRBJ2-2 | TRBV2 | .
CASSLALRSGSKYEQYF | TRBJ2-7 | TRBV12-3/TRBV12-4 | TRBD2
CASSYHLWGGAYNEQFF | TRBJ2-1 | TRBV12-3/TRBV12-4 | .
CASSWTGNSNQPQHF | TRBJ1-5 | TRBV6-5 | TRBD1
CASSSSGAKNIQYF | TRBJ2-4 | TRBV2 | TRBD2
CASSLRVPGANVLTF | TRBJ2-6 | TRBV7-9 | .
CASSLGPNYEQYF | TRBJ2-7 | TRBV5-5 | .
CASSRSRTSIHEQYF | TRBJ2-7 | TRBV7-2 | TRBD2
CSAIYRDWHNEQFF | TRBJ2-1 | TRBV20-1 | .
CASSPRQGPYNEQFF | TRBJ2-1 | TRBV2 | TRBD1
CASSLGQSPLEQYF | TRBJ2-7 | TRBV5-1 | .
CASSEQRSSYNSPLHF | TRBJ1-6 | TRBV2 | .
CASSQALNTGELFF | TRBJ2-2 | TRBV12-3/TRBV12-4 | .
CSARRFGGQPQHF | TRBJ1-5 | TRBV20-1 | .
CASSLAASGSGETQYF | TRBJ2-5 | TRBV27 | TRBD2
CASSRGQGAHTGELFF | TRBJ2-2 | TRBV11-1 | TRBD1
CASKGENTGELFF | TRBJ2-2 | TRBV5-1 | .
CASSPLPRQYEQYF | TRBJ2-7 | TRBV7-2 | .
CASSYTGTHEQYF | TRBJ2-7 | TRBV6-2/TRBV6-3 | .
CSARRTGLPEAFF | TRBJ1-1 | TRBV20-1 | TRBD1
CASSQDWAGWLYEQYF | TRBJ2-7 | TRBV3-1 | .
CASRRDRGNYGYTF | TRBJ1-2 | TRBV6-2/TRBV6-3 | TRBD1
CASTSGQGGETQYF | TRBJ2-5 | TRBV28 | TRBD1
CASSSPGLQVTQYF | TRBJ2-5 | TRBV7-2 | .
CASSGDLAEGQETQYF | TRBJ2-5 | TRBV28 | .
CASSSPPSGTSGPITSYNEQFF | TRBJ2-1 | TRBV21-1 | .
CSATPGPIEQYF | TRBJ2-7 | TRBV20-1 | .